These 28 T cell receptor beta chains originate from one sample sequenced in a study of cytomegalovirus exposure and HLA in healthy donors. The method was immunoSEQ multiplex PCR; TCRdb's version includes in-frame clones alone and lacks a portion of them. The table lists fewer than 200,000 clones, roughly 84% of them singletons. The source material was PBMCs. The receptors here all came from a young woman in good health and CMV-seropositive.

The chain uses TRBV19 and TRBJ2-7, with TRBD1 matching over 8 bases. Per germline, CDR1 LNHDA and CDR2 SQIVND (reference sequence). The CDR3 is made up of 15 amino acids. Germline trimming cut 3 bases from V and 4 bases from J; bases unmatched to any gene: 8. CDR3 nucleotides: TGTGCCAGTAGTATCCCGGGACAGGTTTCATACGAGCAGTACTTC. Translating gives CASSIPGQVSYEQYF.

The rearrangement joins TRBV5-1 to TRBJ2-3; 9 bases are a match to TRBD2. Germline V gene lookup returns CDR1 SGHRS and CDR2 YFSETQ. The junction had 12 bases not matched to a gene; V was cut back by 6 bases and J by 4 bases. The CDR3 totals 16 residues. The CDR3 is CASTSGVAGVADTQYF. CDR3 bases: TGCGCCAGCACCTCCGGGGTAGCGGGGGTGGCAGATACGCAGTATTTT.

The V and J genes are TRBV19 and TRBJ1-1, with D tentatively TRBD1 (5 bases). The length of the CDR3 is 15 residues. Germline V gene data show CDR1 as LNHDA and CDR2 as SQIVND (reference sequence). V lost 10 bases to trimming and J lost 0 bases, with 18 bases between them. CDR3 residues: CATGQPNFMNTEAFF. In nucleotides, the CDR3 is TGTGCCACAGGACAACCGAACTTCATGAACACTGAAGCTTTCTTT.

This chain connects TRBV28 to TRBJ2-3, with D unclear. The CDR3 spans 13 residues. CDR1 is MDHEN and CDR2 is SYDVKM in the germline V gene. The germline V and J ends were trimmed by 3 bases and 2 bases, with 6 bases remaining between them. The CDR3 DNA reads TGTGCCAGCAGTTTCCGCTACACAGATACGCAGTATTTT. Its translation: CASSFRYTDTQYF.

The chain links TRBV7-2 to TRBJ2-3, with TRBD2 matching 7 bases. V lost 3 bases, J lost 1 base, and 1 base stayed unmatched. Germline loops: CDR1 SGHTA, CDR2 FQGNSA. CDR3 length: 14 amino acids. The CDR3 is CASSFGGGTDTQYF. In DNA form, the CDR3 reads TGTGCCAGCAGCTTTGGGGGGGGCACAGATACGCAGTATTTT.

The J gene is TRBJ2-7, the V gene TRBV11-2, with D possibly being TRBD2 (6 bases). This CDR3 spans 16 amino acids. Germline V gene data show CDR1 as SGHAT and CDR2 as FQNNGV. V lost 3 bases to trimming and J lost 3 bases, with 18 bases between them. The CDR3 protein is CASSFNRDFNFYEQYF. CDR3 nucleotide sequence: TGTGCCAGCAGCTTCAACCGGGACTTCAATTTCTACGAGCAGTACTTC.

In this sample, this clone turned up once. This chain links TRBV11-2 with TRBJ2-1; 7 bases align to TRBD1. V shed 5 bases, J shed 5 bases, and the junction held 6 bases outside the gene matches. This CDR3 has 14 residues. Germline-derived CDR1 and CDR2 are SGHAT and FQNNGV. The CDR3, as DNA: TGTGCCAGCAGCCACGGGACAGACAACAATGAGCAGTTCTTC. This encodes CASSHGTDNNEQFF.

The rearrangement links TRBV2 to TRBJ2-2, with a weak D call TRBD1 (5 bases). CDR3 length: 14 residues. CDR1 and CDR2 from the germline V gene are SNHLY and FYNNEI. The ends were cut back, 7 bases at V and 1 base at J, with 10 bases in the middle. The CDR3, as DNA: TGTGCCAGCATCACAGGAAGGAACACCGGGGAGCTGTTTTTT. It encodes CASITGRNTGELFF.

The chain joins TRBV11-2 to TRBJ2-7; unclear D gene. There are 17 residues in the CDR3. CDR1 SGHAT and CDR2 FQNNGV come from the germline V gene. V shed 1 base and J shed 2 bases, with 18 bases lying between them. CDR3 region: CASSLARGGRQTYEQYF. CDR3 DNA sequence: TGTGCCAGCAGCTTAGCCCGAGGCGGAAGGCAGACCTACGAGCAGTACTTC.

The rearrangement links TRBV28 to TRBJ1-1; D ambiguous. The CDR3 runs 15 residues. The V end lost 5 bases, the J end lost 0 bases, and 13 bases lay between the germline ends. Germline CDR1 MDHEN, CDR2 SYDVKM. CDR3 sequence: CASSLILGMNTEAFF. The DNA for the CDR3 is TGTGCCAGCAGTCTAATACTGGGCATGAACACTGAAGCTTTCTTT.

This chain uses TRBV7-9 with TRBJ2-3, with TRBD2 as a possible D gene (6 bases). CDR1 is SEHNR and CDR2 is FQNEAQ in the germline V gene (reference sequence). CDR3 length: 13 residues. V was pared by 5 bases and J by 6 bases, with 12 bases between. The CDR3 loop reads CASSPTRMDTQYF. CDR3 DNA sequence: TGTGCCAGCAGCCCGACTAGAATGGATACGCAGTATTTT.

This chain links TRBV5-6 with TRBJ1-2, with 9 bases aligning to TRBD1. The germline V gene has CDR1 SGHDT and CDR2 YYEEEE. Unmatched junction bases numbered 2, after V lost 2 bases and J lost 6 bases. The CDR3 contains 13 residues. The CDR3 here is CASSLRTGDGYTF. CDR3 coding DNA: TGTGCCAGCAGCTTAAGGACAGGGGATGGCTACACCTTC.

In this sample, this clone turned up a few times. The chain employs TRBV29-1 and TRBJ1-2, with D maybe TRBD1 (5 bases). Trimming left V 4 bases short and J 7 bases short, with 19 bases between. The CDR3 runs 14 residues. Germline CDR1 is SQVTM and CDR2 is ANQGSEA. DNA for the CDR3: TGCAGCGTTGGGGGGGGACCCGCGACCCTTGGCTACACCTTC. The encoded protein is CSVGGGPATLGYTF.

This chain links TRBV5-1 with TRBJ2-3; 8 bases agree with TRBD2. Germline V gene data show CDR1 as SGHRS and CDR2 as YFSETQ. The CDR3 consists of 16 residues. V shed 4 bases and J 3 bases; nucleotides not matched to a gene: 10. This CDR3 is CASSPFSGGTTDTQYF. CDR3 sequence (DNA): TGCGCCAGCAGCCCCTTTTCGGGGGGGACGACAGATACGCAGTATTTT. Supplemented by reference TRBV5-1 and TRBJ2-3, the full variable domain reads KAGVTQTPRYLIKTRGQQVTLSCSPISGHRSVSWYQQTPGQGLQFLFEYFSETQRNKGNFPGRFSGRQFSNSRSEMNVSTLELGDSALYLCASSPFSGGTTDTQYFGPGTRLTVL.

CDR3 region: CASIETSGPLHF. CDR3 DNA sequence: TGTGCCAGCATTGAGACTAGTGGACCCCTCCACTTT. The chain carries TRBV6-1 and TRBJ1-6, with unresolved D. V lost 7 bases, J lost 12 bases, and 13 bases lay in between. The germline gives CDR1 MNHNS, CDR2 SASEGT. This CDR3 is built from 12 residues.

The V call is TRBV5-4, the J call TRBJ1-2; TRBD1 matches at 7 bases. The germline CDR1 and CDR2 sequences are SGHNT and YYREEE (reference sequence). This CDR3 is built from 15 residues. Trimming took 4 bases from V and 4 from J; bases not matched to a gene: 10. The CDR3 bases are TGTGCCAGCAGCGGCCGGGACAGCCCCGTCTATGGCTACACCTTC. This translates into CASSGRDSPVYGYTF.

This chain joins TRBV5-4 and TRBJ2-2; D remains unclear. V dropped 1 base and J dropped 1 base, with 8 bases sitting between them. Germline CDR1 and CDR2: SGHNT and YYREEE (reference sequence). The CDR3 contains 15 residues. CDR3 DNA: TGTGCCAGCAGCTTGCAAGCGAAGAACACCGGGGAGCTGTTTTTT. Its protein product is CASSLQAKNTGELFF.

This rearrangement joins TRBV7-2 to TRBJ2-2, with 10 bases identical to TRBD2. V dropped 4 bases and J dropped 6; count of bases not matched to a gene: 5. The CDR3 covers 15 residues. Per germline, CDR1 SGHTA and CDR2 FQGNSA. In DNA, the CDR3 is TGTGCCAGCAGCTCCCTAGCGGGGGTTGCCGGGGAGCTGTTTTTT. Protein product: CASSSLAGVAGELFF.

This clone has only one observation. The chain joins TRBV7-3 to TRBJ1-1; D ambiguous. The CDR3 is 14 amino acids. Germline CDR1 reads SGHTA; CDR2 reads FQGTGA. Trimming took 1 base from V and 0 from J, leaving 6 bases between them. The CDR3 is CASSLSEVNTEAFF. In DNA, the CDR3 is TGTGCCAGCAGCTTAAGTGAGGTGAACACTGAAGCTTTCTTT.

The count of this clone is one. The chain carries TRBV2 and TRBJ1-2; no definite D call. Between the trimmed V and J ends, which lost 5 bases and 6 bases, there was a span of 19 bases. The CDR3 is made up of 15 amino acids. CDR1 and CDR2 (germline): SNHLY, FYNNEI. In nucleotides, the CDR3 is TGTGCCAGCAGTCAAGGAGAGGGAGAAGTGAATGGCTACACCTTC. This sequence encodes CASSQGEGEVNGYTF.

The CDR3 loop reads CASARTSGDNEQFF. As DNA, the CDR3 is TGTGCCAGCGCCCGGACTAGCGGGGACAATGAGCAGTTCTTC. The genes are TRBV6-5 and TRBJ2-1; 12 nucleotides match TRBD2. The CDR3 runs to 14 residues. The germline CDR1 and CDR2 sequences are MNHEY and SVGAGI. The V gene end was trimmed by 8 bases and the J gene end by 5 bases; junction bases not matched to a gene: 4.

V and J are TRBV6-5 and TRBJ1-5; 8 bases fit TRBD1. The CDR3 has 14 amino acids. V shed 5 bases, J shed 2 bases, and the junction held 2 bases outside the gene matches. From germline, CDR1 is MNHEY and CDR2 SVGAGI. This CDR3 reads CASSKTGGNQPQHF. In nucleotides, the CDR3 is TGTGCCAGCAGTAAGACAGGGGGCAATCAGCCCCAGCATTTT.

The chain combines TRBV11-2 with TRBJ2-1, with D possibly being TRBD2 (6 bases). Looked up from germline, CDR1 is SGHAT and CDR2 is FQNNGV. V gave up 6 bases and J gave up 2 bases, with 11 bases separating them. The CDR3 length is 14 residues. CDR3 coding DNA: TGTGCCAGCAGATTATCGGGGGCCTACAATGAGCAGTTCTTC. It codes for CASRLSGAYNEQFF.

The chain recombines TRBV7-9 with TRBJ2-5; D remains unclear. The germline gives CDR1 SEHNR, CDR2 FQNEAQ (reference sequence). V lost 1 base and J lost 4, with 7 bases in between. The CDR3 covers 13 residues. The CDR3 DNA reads TGTGCCAGCAGCTTAGTTCAGCGAGAGACCCAGTACTTC. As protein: CASSLVQRETQYF. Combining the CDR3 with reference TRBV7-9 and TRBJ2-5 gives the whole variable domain DTGVSQNPRHKITKRGQNVTFRCDPISEHNRLYWYRQTLGQGPEFLTYFQNEAQLEKSRLLSDRFSAERPKGSFSTLEIQRTEQGDSAMYLCASSLVQRETQYFGPGTRLLVL.

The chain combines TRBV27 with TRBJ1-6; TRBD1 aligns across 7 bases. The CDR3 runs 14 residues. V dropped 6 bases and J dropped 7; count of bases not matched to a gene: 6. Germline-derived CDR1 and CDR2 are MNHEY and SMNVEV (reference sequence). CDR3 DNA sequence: TGTGCCAGCAGCCCCGGGACAGACAATTCACCCCTCCACTTT. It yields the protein CASSPGTDNSPLHF.

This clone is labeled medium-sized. This CDR3 is CASSSLDYHEQYF. CDR3 sequence (DNA): TGTGCCAGCAGTTCCCTCGACTATCACGAGCAGTACTTC. The V call is TRBV27, the J call TRBJ2-7, with a weak D call TRBD2 (5 bases). The V and J ends lost 4 bases and 5 bases respectively, with 12 bases between them. The CDR3 has 13 residues. Germline CDR1 MNHEY, CDR2 SMNVEV (reference sequence).

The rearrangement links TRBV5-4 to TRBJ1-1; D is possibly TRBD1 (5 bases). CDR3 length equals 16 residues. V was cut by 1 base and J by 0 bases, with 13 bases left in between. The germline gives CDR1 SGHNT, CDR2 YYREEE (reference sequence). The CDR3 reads CASSLRLTGLNTEAFF. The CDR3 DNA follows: TGTGCCAGCAGCTTGCGTCTTACAGGATTGAACACTGAAGCTTTCTTT.

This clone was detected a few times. In DNA form, the CDR3 reads TGTGCCATCAGTGAACAGGATTCCAATTCACCCCTCCACTTT. This gives the protein CAISEQDSNSPLHF. V usage is TRBV10-3 and J usage is TRBJ1-6; maybe TRBD1 (5 bases). This CDR3 comprises 14 residues. V was pared by 3 bases and J by 7 bases, with 10 bases between. Germline CDR1 ENHRY, CDR2 SYGVKD.